The rows below give T cell receptor beta chains drawn from one sample of a study of blood T cells in healthy people across ages. TCRdb re-derived calls from the 5' RACE reads in MiXCR, one entry per CDR3 protein. The sample includes hundreds of thousands of distinct CDR3 sequences, over 45% seen only once; the top ten take approximately 23%. The specimen sequenced was blood. The source is a young man in good health. CDR3s include the opening cysteine and the closing phenylalanine or tryptophan. Each record gives: clone size, J gene, V gene, D gene, CDR3 DNA, CDR3 protein. A D gene is named only where the DNA matches it firmly. A clone size is listed for some rows: how often the clone was seen (once, few, many), or a class if it is expanded.

NA	TRBJ2-7	TRBV6-2/TRBV6-3	NA	TGTGCCAGCAACCGACAGTTTGTCACCTACGAGCAGTACTTC	CASNRQFVTYEQYF
NA	TRBJ2-7	TRBV5-1	TRBD2	TGCGCCAGCAGCCCAGCAGCGGGAAGGGAGCAGTACTTC	CASSPAAGREQYF
NA	TRBJ2-3	TRBV5-1	TRBD1	TGCGCCAGCAGCAAGGTACCGGGACAGGGAGATCTATTGAGCACAGATACGCAGTATTTT	CASSKVPGQGDLLSTDTQYF
few	TRBJ2-5	TRBV20-1	TRBD2	TGCAGTGCTAGAGGGACTAGCGGGAAAGAGACCCAGTACTTC	CSARGTSGKETQYF
NA	TRBJ2-1	TRBV6-5	NA	TGTGCCAGCAGTTACTCGGATTCCTTTGGAGAGCAGTTCTTC	CASSYSDSFGEQFF
NA	TRBJ2-2	TRBV4-1	NA	TGCGCCAGCAGCCAAGAAAGTCAGAGGCCCGGGGAGCTGTTTTTT	CASSQESQRPGELFF
few	TRBJ1-2	TRBV6-2/TRBV6-3	NA	TGTGCCAGCAGTTACTCGGGTGCCACAGGGAGAGATGGCTACACCTTC	CASSYSGATGRDGYTF
NA	TRBJ1-2	TRBV7-9	NA	TGTGCCAGCAGCTTAGAGGCGCAGAATGGCTACACCTTC	CASSLEAQNGYTF
NA	TRBJ2-7	TRBV7-9	TRBD2	TGTGCCAGCAGCTCCGGCACCCCGGGACTAGCGAACTACGAGCAGTACTTC	CASSSGTPGLANYEQYF
NA	TRBJ2-1	TRBV7-2	NA	TGTGCCAGCAGCCGGATTTTTTCTATCAACAATGAGCAGTTCTTC	CASSRIFSINNEQFF
NA	TRBJ1-1	TRBV5-1	NA	TGCGCCAGCAGCTTGGGAGGATCAGGGTCTGCTGAAGCTTTCTTT	CASSLGGSGSAEAFF
NA	TRBJ2-1	TRBV18	NA	TGTGCCAGCTCACCAGTTCCAAGAAACAATGAGCAGTTCTTC	CASSPVPRNNEQFF
NA	TRBJ2-7	TRBV20-1	NA	TGCAGTGCTAGATCCATAGGGAGGGGGCGCAACGAGCAGTACTTC	CSARSIGRGRNEQYF
NA	TRBJ2-1	TRBV10-3	NA	TGTGCCATCAGCGACGTTACAGGGTTGTCCTACAATGAGCAGTTCTTC	CAISDVTGLSYNEQFF
few	TRBJ2-7	TRBV9	TRBD1	TGTGCCAGCAGCCCTCGGACAGGGGGCGGCTACGAGCAGTACTTC	CASSPRTGGGYEQYF
NA	TRBJ2-5	TRBV30	NA	TGTGCCTGGAGTCCTTCTCCGACTATCCAAGAGACCCAGTACTTC	CAWSPSPTIQETQYF
many	TRBJ2-1	TRBV5-1	TRBD2	TGCGCCAGCAGCCCCGGACTAGCGGGAGGGGATGAGCAGTTCTTC	CASSPGLAGGDEQFF
NA	TRBJ2-3	TRBV5-5	NA	TGTGCCAGCAGCTTCACACCTTTGAGCACAGATACGCAGTATTTT	CASSFTPLSTDTQYF
few	TRBJ2-1	TRBV12-3/TRBV12-4	TRBD2	TGTGCCAGCACCTTAGCGGGAGGGCCTTCCTACAATGAGCAGTTCTTC	CASTLAGGPSYNEQFF
few	TRBJ2-1	TRBV2	NA	TGTGCCAGCACCGGGGAGAGCTCCTACAATGAGCAGTTCTTC	CASTGESSYNEQFF
NA	TRBJ2-5	TRBV7-2	NA	TGTGCCAGCTGCCACGGGGGTACCTCGTGGGAGACCCAGTACTTC	CASCHGGTSWETQYF
few	TRBJ2-5	TRBV20-1	TRBD2	TGCAGTGCTAGGGGCGTGGGGAGGGCCTACCAAGAGACCCAGTACTTC	CSARGVGRAYQETQYF
few	TRBJ2-7	TRBV3-1	TRBD1	TGTGCCAGCAGCCTCACACGGGACAGGGGTTCCTACGAGCAGTACTTC	CASSLTRDRGSYEQYF
few	TRBJ2-1	TRBV20-1	TRBD2	TGCAGTGCTCAATCGGGAGGGGTCAATGAGCAGTTCTTC	CSAQSGGVNEQFF
NA	TRBJ2-1	TRBV27	TRBD2	TGTGCCAGCAGTATCCTTTGGGAGGGCCTTAGTGAGCAGTTCTTC	CASSILWEGLSEQFF
NA	TRBJ2-1	TRBV21-1	NA	TGTGCCGTTAAGGGGGACGGGGTGTTCTTC	CAVKGDGVFF
NA	TRBJ2-3	TRBV28	TRBD1	TGTGCCAGCAGTTCCCACAGGGGGATAGGGAATACGCAGTATTTT	CASSSHRGIGNTQYF
NA	TRBJ2-5	TRBV6-5	NA	TGTGCCAGCAGAGACGACAGGTCAGGTATCGAGACCCAGTACTTC	CASRDDRSGIETQYF
few	TRBJ2-7	TRBV7-2	TRBD1	TGTGCCAGCAGCTTGGGACAGGGGCTTAACGAGCAGTACTTC	CASSLGQGLNEQYF
few	TRBJ2-6	TRBV25-1	TRBD1	TGTGCCAGCAGTCAGACAGGGGGCGTTCCTGGGGCCAACGTCCTGACTTTC	CASSQTGGVPGANVLTF
NA	TRBJ2-7	TRBV28	NA	TGTGCCAGCAGTTTGGCCCGGGCCGCGTACGAGCAGTACTTC	CASSLARAAYEQYF
NA	TRBJ1-5	TRBV27	TRBD1	TGTGCCAGCAGTTCCCACGGGGACAGAGACAACCAGCCCCAGCATTTT	CASSSHGDRDNQPQHF
NA	TRBJ2-2	TRBV29-1	TRBD1	TGCAGCGTTGGACAGGGCGGGGAGCTGTTTTTT	CSVGQGGELFF
few	TRBJ2-7	TRBV29-1	TRBD2	TGCAGCGTTGGAGGTAGCGGGTCCTCCTACGAGCAGTACTTC	CSVGGSGSSYEQYF
NA	TRBJ2-3	TRBV4-1	TRBD2	TGCGCCAGCAGCCACCTCCCTGGGACTAGCGGGTTTGTGGATACGCAGTATTTT	CASSHLPGTSGFVDTQYF
NA	TRBJ1-2	TRBV6-6	TRBD1	TGTGCCAGCAGTCTTAATCCGGGACAGGGAGTCGGCTACACCTTC	CASSLNPGQGVGYTF
few	TRBJ2-7	TRBV20-1	TRBD2	TGCAGTGCTAGCTTACCGACTAGCGGGAGTCACGAGCAGTACTTC	CSASLPTSGSHEQYF
NA	TRBJ2-7	TRBV20-1	TRBD1	TGCAGTGCTAGCTACAGGGGAGACGAGCAGTACTTC	CSASYRGDEQYF
NA	TRBJ2-5	TRBV6-1	NA	TGTGCCAGCAGTGAAGGGTTAGCCCTCCTGTTCGAGACCCAGTACTTC	CASSEGLALLFETQYF
NA	TRBJ1-2	TRBV7-2	NA	TGTGCCAGCAGCTTATCCGCAGGGAGGGTTGGCTATGGCTACACCTTC	CASSLSAGRVGYGYTF
NA	TRBJ2-5	TRBV10-3	TRBD2	TGTGCCATCAGTGGCGATCTAGCGGGAGTAAACCAAGAGACCCAGTACTTC	CAISGDLAGVNQETQYF
NA	TRBJ2-3	TRBV2	NA	TGTGCCAGCAGTGACGGGAACAGGGTCACAGATACGCAGTATTTT	CASSDGNRVTDTQYF
NA	TRBJ2-5	TRBV7-2	TRBD2	TGTGCCAGCAGCCCAATTACTAGCGGGGGGCAAGAGACCCAGTACTTC	CASSPITSGGQETQYF
NA	TRBJ2-1	TRBV18	TRBD1	TGTGCCAGCTCAAGGGGACAGGGTCACAATGAGCAGTTCTTC	CASSRGQGHNEQFF
NA	TRBJ2-7	TRBV20-1	NA	TGCAGTGCAGCCCAGCGTGTGGGAGCGATAATCGAGCAGTACTTC	CSAAQRVGAIIEQYF
NA	TRBJ2-5	TRBV4-2	TRBD2	TGTGCCAGCAGCCAGGTTAGCGGGGTGACGGAGACCCAGTACTTC	CASSQVSGVTETQYF
few	TRBJ2-7	TRBV7-8	NA	TGTGCCAGCAGCTTAACCGGGGTTTCTGGCGAGCAGTACTTC	CASSLTGVSGEQYF
NA	TRBJ1-2	TRBV29-1	NA	TGCAGCGTCCTGGGGCCCTATGGCTACACCTTC	CSVLGPYGYTF
NA	TRBJ1-1	TRBV2	TRBD1	TGTGCCATAAAACAGGGGGCAAACACTGAAGCTTTCTTT	CAIKQGANTEAFF
many	TRBJ2-5	TRBV12-3/TRBV12-4	NA	TGTGCCAGCAGAAACCAAGAGACCCAGTACTTC	CASRNQETQYF
NA	TRBJ2-7	TRBV15	TRBD2	TGTGCCACCAGCCCTTCAGCGGGAGGGTCCGAGCAGTACTTC	CATSPSAGGSEQYF
once	TRBJ1-2	TRBV12-3/TRBV12-4	NA	TGTGCCAGCAGCCCTCCCGGCAACCCCTATGGCTACACCTTC	CASSPPGNPYGYTF
NA	TRBJ1-6	TRBV15	NA	TGTGCCACCAGCAGAGGCGGGGACTCACCCCTCCACTTT	CATSRGGDSPLHF